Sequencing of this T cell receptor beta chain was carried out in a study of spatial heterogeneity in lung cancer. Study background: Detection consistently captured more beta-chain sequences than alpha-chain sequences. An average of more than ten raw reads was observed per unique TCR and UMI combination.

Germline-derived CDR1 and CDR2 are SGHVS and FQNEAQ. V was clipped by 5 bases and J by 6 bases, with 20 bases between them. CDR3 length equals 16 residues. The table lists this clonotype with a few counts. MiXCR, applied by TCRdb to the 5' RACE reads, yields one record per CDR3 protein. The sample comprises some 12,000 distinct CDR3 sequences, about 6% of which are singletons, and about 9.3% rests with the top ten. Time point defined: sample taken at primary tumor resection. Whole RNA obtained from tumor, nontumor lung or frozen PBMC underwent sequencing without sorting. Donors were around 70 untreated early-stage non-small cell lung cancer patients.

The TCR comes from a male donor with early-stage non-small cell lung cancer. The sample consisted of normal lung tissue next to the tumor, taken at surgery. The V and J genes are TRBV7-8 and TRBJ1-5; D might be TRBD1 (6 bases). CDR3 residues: CASSLRNRDGSQPQHF. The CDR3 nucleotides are TGTGCCAGCAGCCTACGGAACAGGGACGGGAGTCAGCCCCAGCATTTT.